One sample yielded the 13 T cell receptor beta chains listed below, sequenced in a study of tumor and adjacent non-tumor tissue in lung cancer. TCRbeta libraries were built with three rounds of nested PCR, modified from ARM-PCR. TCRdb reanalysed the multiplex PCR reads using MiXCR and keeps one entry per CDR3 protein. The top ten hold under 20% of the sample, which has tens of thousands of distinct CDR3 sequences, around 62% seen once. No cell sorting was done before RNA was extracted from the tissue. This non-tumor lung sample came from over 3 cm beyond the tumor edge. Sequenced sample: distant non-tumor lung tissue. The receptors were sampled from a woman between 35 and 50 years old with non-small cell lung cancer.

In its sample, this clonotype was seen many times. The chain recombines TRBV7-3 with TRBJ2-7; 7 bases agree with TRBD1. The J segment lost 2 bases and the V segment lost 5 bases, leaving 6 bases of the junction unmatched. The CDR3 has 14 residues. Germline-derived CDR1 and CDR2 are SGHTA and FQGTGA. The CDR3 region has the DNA TGTGCCAGCAGCATTTCGGGACAGACCTACGAGCAGTACTTC. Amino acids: CASSISGQTYEQYF.

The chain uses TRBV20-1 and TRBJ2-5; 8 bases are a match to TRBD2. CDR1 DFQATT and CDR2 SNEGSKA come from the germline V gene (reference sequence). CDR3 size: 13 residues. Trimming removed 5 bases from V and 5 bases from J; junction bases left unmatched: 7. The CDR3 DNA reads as TGCAGTGCTTCAAGCGGGAGCTGGGAGACCCAGTACTTC. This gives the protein CSASSGSWETQYF.

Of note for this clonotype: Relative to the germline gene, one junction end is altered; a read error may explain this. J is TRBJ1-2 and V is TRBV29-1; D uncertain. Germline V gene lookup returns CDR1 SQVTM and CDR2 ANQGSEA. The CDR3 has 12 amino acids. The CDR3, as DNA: TGCGGCGTTGTATTGTTAAACTATTGTTACACCTTC. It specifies CGVVLLNYCYTF. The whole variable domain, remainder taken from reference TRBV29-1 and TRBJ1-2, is SAVISQKPSRDICQRGTSLTIQCQVDSQVTMMFWYRQQPGQSLTLIATANQGSEATYESGFVIDKFPISRPNLTFSTLTVSNMSPEDSSIYLCGVVLLNYCYTFGSGTRLTVV.

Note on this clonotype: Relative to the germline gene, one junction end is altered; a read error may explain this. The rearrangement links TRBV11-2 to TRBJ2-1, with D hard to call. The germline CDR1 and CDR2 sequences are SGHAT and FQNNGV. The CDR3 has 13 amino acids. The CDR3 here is CACSLSGLELEFF. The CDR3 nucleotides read TGCGCCTGCAGCTTATCCGGTCTTGAGCTAGAGTTCTTC.

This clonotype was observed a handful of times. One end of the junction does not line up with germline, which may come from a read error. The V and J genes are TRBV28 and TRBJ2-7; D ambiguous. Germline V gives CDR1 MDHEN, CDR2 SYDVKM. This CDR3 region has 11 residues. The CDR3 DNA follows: TGTGCCAGCAGATATTCCTCCGAGCAGTACTTC. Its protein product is CASRYSSEQYF.

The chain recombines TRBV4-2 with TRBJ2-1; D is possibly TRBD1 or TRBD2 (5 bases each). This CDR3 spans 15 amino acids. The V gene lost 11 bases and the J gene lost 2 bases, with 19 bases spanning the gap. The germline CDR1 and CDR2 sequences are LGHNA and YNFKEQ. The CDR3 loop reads CAGDSGRGPYNEQFF. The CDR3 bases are TGTGCCGGCGACTCGGGACGGGGACCCTACAATGAGCAGTTCTTC.

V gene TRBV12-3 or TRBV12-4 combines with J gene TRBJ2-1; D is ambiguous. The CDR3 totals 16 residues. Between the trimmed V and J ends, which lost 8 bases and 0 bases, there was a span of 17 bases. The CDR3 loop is CASFPTGHYSYNEQFF. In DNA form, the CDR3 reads TGTGCCAGCTTCCCTACCGGGCATTACTCCTACAATGAGCAGTTCTTC.

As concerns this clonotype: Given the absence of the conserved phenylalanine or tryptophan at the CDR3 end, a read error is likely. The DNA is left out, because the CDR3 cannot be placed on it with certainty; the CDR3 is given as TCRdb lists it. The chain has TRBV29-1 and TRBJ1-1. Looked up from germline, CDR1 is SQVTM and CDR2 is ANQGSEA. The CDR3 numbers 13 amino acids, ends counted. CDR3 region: CSVDGEWGTEASY.

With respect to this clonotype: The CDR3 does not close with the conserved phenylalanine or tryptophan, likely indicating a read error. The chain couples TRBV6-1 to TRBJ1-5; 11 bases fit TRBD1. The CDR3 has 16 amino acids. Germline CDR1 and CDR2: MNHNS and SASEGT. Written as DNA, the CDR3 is TGTGCCAGTAGTGAATTACCGGGACAGGGGGATCAGCCCCAGCATGTT. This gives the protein CASSELPGQGDQPQHV.

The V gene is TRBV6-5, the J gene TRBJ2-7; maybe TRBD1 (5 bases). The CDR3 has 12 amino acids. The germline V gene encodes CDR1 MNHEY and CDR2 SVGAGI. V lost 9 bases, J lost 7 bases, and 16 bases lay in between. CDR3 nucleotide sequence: TGTGCCAGACCCAGCTGGGGCATGGAGCAGTACTTC. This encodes CARPSWGMEQYF.

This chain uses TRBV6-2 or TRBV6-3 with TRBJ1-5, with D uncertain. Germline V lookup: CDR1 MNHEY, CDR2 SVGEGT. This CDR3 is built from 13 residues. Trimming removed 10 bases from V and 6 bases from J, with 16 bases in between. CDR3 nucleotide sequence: TGTGCCATCGAGGGTGTTTTGAGTCAGCCCCAGCATTTT. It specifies CAIEGVLSQPQHF.

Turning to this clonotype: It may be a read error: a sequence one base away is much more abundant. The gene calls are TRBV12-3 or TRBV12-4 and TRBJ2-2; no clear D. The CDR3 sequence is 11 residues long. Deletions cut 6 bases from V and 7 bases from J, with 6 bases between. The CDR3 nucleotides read TGTGCCAGCAGGCGTATCGGGGAGCTGTTTTTT. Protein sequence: CASRRIGELFF.

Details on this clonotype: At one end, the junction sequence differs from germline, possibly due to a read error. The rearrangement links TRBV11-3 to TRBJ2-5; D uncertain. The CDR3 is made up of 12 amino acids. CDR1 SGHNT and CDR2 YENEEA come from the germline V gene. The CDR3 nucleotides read TGTGCCAGCAGTTTAGATACGGGGACCCAGTACTTC. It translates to CASSLDTGTQYF.